These 3 T cell receptor beta chains share one sample of origin, sequenced in a study of T cells in Graves' hyperthyroidism and ophthalmopathy. It was RNA transcripts that yielded the amplified TCR beta CDR3 regions. An initial round of RT-PCR targeting the TCR CDR3 relied on the HTBI primer set. TCRdb called the multiplex PCR reads again in MiXCR, with one record for every CDR3 protein. Counted here are 550,000 to 700,000 distinct CDR3 sequences, about 15% occurring once; the ten biggest clones make up around 4%. The sequencing input was blood. The receptors stem from a woman aged 40 to 55 with Graves' ophthalmopathy.

This sequence joins TRBV6-2 or TRBV6-3 and TRBJ1-5; 7 bases are a match to TRBD1. There are 17 residues in the CDR3. Losses at the gene ends were 4 bases for V and 3 bases for J; bases not matched to a gene: 12. Germline CDR1 is MNHEY and CDR2 is SVGEGT. CDR3 protein: CASSSGPRGGTNQPQHF. The CDR3 DNA is TGTGCCAGCAGTTCCGGGCCCAGGGGGGGGACCAATCAGCCCCAGCATTTT.

This clonotype has at least ten counts. The V gene is TRBV28, the J gene TRBJ1-2; the D gene is possibly TRBD1 (6 bases). Trimming took off 4 bases at V and 8 bases at J, with 23 bases between the two ends. CDR1 and CDR2 (germline): MDHEN, SYDVKM. The CDR3 covers 16 residues. CDR3 loop: CASSWGTAQGMDGYTF. The CDR3 nucleotides read TGTGCCAGCAGTTGGGGTACGGCGCAGGGGATGGACGGCTACACCTTC.

This clonotype has at least ten counts. This chain links TRBV27 with TRBJ2-7, with 7 bases identical to TRBD2. V was clipped by 2 bases and J by 2 bases; unmatched bases: 3. CDR3 size: 14 residues. Germline-derived CDR1 and CDR2 are MNHEY and SMNVEV (reference sequence). The CDR3 sequence is CASSLRRGTYEQYF. The CDR3 region has the DNA TGTGCCAGCAGTTTACGGCGGGGGACCTACGAGCAGTACTTC.